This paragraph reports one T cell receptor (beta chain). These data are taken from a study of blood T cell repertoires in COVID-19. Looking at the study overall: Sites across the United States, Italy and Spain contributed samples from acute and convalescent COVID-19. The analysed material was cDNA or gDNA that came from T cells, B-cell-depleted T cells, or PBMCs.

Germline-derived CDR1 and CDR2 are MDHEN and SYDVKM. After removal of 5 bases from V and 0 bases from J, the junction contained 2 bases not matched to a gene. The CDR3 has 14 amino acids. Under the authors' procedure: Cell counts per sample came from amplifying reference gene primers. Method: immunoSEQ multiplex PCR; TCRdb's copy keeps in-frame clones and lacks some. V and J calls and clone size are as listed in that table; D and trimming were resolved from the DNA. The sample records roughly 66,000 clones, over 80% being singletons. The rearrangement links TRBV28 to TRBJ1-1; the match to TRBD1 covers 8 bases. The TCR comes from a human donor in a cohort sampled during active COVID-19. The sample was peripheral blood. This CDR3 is CASSVRGLNTEAFF. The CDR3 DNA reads TGTGCCAGCAGTGTCAGGGGGCTGAACACTGAAGCTTTCTTT.